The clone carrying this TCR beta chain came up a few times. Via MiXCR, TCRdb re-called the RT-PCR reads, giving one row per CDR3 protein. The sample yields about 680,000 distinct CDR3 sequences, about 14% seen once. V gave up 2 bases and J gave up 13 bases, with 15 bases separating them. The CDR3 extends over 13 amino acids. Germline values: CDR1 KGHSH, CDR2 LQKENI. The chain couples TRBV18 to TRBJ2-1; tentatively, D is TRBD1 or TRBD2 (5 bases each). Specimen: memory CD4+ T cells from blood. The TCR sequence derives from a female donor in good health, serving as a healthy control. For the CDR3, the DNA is TGTGCCAGCTCACCAGCGACAGCGGAGCGACAGTTCTTC. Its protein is CASSPATAERQFF.